These 19 T cell receptor beta chains came from one sample sequenced in a study of blood T cell repertoires in COVID-19 (dated by TCRdb to 2019 to 2021). The library was prepared using the immunoSEQ multiplex PCR assay. Held by TCRdb, this immuneACCESS table contains in-frame sequences only and omits some clones. Under half of the omission traces to an unresolved V gene where checked; the cause of the rest is unknown. For this sample the table gives approximately 58,000 clones, of which 85% were detected only once. The ten most abundant clones make up roughly 5% of the sample. The sequencing input was peripheral blood. Source of these receptors: a man in his forties or fifties with active COVID-19.

The chain joins TRBV7-9 to TRBJ2-3; D is uncertain. CDR1 is SEHNR, CDR2 FQNEAQ, per germline (reference sequence). Trimming left V 1 base short and J 0 bases short, with 5 bases between. CDR3 size: 14 residues. DNA of the CDR3: TGTGCCAGCAGCTTAGAACAAAGCACAGATACGCAGTATTTT. Translation: CASSLEQSTDTQYF.

The rearrangement links TRBV29-1 to TRBJ1-2; D is uncertain. This CDR3 is 12 amino acids long. V was cut by 5 bases and J by 0 bases, with 7 bases left in between. Germline V gives CDR1 SQVTM, CDR2 ANQGSEA. CDR3 protein: CSVQAANYGYTF. The CDR3 nucleotides read TGCAGCGTTCAGGCAGCTAACTATGGCTACACCTTC.

The chain has TRBV3-1 (or the pseudogene TRBV3-2) and TRBJ2-2, with TRBD2 identical over 8 bases. The CDR3 totals 16 residues. Losses at the gene ends were 1 base for V and 4 bases for J; bases not matched to a gene: 5. From germline, CDR1 is LGHDT and CDR2 YNNKEL (reference sequence). CDR3 sequence: CASSQGGGWGTGELFF. CDR3 DNA: TGTGCCAGCAGCCAAGGCGGGGGGTGGGGCACCGGGGAGCTGTTTTTT.

The J gene is TRBJ2-3, the V gene TRBV7-6; D is perhaps TRBD2 (5 bases). The CDR3 runs to 15 residues. V was trimmed by 1 base and J by 4 bases, leaving 12 bases between them. The germline V gene has CDR1 SGHVS and CDR2 FNYEAQ. CDR3 nucleotide sequence: TGTGCCAGCAGCTTAGTCGGCGGGCCCCCAGATACGCAGTATTTT. Protein product: CASSLVGGPPDTQYF.

The V and J genes are TRBV30 and TRBJ2-5, with a possible D match to TRBD1 (7 bases). The CDR3 totals 16 residues. CDR1 and CDR2 (germline): GTSNPN, SVGIG (reference sequence). V lost 0 bases to trimming and J lost 4 bases, with 18 bases between them. The CDR3 DNA is TGTGCCTGGAGTGTACGAGCAGGGGGAGGTATAGAGACCCAGTACTTC. Translating gives CAWSVRAGGGIETQYF.

J is TRBJ1-2 and V is TRBV2, with 8 bases identical to TRBD1. J was trimmed by 6 bases and V by 8 bases; bases with no gene match: 8. The CDR3 sequence is 13 residues long. Germline V gives CDR1 SNHLY, CDR2 FYNNEI. In nucleotides, the CDR3 is TGTGCCAGCGGAAGGACAGGGAGAGATGGCTACACCTTC. Protein sequence: CASGRTGRDGYTF.

The chain couples TRBV3-1 (or the pseudogene TRBV3-2) to TRBJ2-2; D uncertain. V gave up 1 base and J gave up 5 bases, with 5 bases separating them. There are 13 residues in the CDR3. Germline CDR1 LGHDT, CDR2 YNNKEL (reference sequence). In DNA, the CDR3 is TGTGCCAGCAGCCAAGCTCGGACCGGGGAGCTGTTTTTT. It specifies CASSQARTGELFF.

The rearrangement joins TRBV6-5 to TRBJ2-7, with 12 bases aligning to TRBD2. V shed 5 bases and J 6 bases; nucleotides not matched to a gene: 8. CDR3 length: 15 amino acids. CDR1 is MNHEY, CDR2 SVGAGI, per germline. The CDR3 is CASSPLAGGPSEQYF. Written as DNA, the CDR3 is TGTGCCAGCAGTCCCCTAGCGGGAGGGCCCAGCGAGCAGTACTTC.

The V call is TRBV28, the J call TRBJ1-3; D remains ambiguous. The germline V gene has CDR1 MDHEN and CDR2 SYDVKM. Trimming removed 3 bases at V and 2 bases at J, with 8 bases between. The CDR3 has 14 residues. CDR3 loop: CASSFAGPGNTIYF. CDR3 in DNA: TGTGCCAGCAGTTTTGCTGGGCCTGGAAACACCATATATTTT.

The rearrangement uses TRBV10-1 and TRBJ2-1; 7 positions match TRBD2. Trimming cost V 2 bases and J 10 bases; bases outside gene matches: 14. The CDR3 has 16 amino acids. Germline lookup yields CDR1 WNHNN and CDR2 SYGVQD (reference sequence). The DNA for the CDR3 is TGCGCCAGCAGTGAGCAAACTAGCGATCCGAAATACGAGCAGTTCTTC. Amino acid sequence: CASSEQTSDPKYEQFF.

The rearrangement uses TRBV3-1 (or the pseudogene TRBV3-2) and TRBJ2-7, with TRBD2 as a possible D gene (7 bases). This CDR3 is 13 amino acids long. V lost 3 bases and J 6 bases, leaving 12 bases between the germline ends. Germline CDR1 and CDR2: LGHDT and YNNKEL (reference sequence). The DNA for the CDR3 is TGTGCCAGCAGCCATCGGGGGGCACGCGAGCAGTACTTC. Protein: CASSHRGAREQYF.

This clone was seen a handful of times. Other DNA sequences in this specimen translate into the identical CDR3. This chain uses TRBV6-1 with TRBJ2-3, with 9 bases that match TRBD2. The CDR3 extends over 15 amino acids. CDR1 MNHNS and CDR2 SASEGT come from the germline V gene. J gave up 4 bases and V 0 bases, and 2 bases lay outside the gene matches. The CDR3 loop is CASSEAAGGPDTQYF. As DNA, the CDR3 is TGTGCCAGCAGTGAAGCGGCGGGAGGGCCAGATACGCAGTATTTT.

This clone was seen once. The chain employs TRBV3-1 (or the pseudogene TRBV3-2) and TRBJ2-7; 7 bases are shared with TRBD1. Germline-derived CDR1 and CDR2 are LGHDT and YNNKEL (reference sequence). J lost 6 bases, V lost 1 base, and 9 bases had no gene match. The CDR3 runs 15 residues. CDR3 loop: CASSQVLDRVSEQYF. As DNA, the CDR3 is TGTGCCAGCAGCCAAGTATTAGACAGGGTCAGCGAGCAGTACTTC.

The chain links TRBV11-2 to TRBJ1-4, with TRBD1 as a possible D gene (5 bases). The CDR3 is made up of 14 amino acids. The V gene lost 5 bases and the J gene lost 6 bases, with 13 bases spanning the gap. CDR1 is SGHAT, CDR2 FQNNGV, per germline. CDR3 coding DNA: TGTGCCAGCAGCCTCGGGACTTGGGATGAAAAACTGTTTTTT. It codes for CASSLGTWDEKLFF.

The V gene is TRBV6-5, the J gene TRBJ2-7, with TRBD1 matching 9 bases. V was pared by 5 bases and J by 6 bases, with 11 bases of the junction left unmatched. Per the germline V gene, CDR1 is MNHEY and CDR2 is SVGAGI. This CDR3 contains 15 residues. This CDR3 reads CASSPTGGRIGEQYF. The CDR3 DNA reads TGTGCCAGCAGTCCGACAGGGGGAAGGATTGGCGAGCAGTACTTC.

This clone occurred a few times. V usage is TRBV5-1 and J usage is TRBJ2-7; 12 nucleotides match TRBD1. Losses at the gene ends were 6 bases for V and 3 bases for J; bases not matched to a gene: 10. The CDR3 has 16 amino acids. CDR1 SGHRS and CDR2 YFSETQ come from the germline V gene. The CDR3 DNA reads as TGCGCCAGCACCCCTGGGGGGACAGGGGGCTACTACGAGCAGTACTTC. This sequence encodes CASTPGGTGGYYEQYF. The whole variable domain, remainder taken from reference TRBV5-1 and TRBJ2-7, is KAGVTQTPRYLIKTRGQQVTLSCSPISGHRSVSWYQQTPGQGLQFLFEYFSETQRNKGNFPGRFSGRQFSNSRSEMNVSTLELGDSALYLCASTPGGTGGYYEQYFGPGTRLTVT.

V usage is TRBV11-3 and J usage is TRBJ2-1, with 8 bases matching TRBD2. The J segment lost 9 bases and the V segment lost 4 bases, leaving 8 bases of the junction unmatched. CDR3 size: 14 residues. CDR1 SGHNT and CDR2 YENEEA come from the germline V gene. CDR3 bases: TGTGCCAGCAGCTACGGGGGGGTGAGGGGTGAGCAGTTCTTC. This translates into CASSYGGVRGEQFF.

This clone has more than one count but fewer than ten. The identical CDR3 is also encoded by other nucleotide sequences in the sample. The gene calls are TRBV3-1 (or the pseudogene TRBV3-2) and TRBJ2-1; TRBD2 matches 11 bases. The ends lost 3 bases at V and 5 bases at J; junction bases unmatched: 0. CDR1 is LGHDT, CDR2 YNNKEL, per germline (reference sequence). The CDR3 has 14 amino acids. The CDR3 is CASSQGLADNEQFF. The CDR3 DNA sequence: TGTGCCAGCAGCCAGGGACTAGCGGACAATGAGCAGTTCTTC.

This chain links TRBV7-9 with TRBJ1-1, with D unclear. This CDR3 spans 13 amino acids. Between the trimmed V and J ends, which lost 1 base and 10 bases, there was a span of 13 bases. Germline V lookup: CDR1 SEHNR, CDR2 FQNEAQ (reference sequence). CDR3 DNA sequence: TGTGCCAGCAGCTTAGGTCCGAGGGTGGGAGCTTTCTTT. Translation: CASSLGPRVGAFF.